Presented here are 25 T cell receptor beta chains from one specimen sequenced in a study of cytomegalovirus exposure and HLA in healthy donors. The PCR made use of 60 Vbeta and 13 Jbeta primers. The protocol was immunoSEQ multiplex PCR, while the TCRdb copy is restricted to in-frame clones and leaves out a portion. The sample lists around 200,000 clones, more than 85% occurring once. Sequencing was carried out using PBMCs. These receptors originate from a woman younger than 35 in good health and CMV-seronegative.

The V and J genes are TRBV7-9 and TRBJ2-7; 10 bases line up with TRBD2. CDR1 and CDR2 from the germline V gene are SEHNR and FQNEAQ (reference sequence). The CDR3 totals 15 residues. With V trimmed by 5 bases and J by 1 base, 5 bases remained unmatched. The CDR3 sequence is CASSLLAGTSYEQYF. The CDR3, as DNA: TGTGCCAGCAGCCTACTAGCGGGGACGTCCTACGAGCAGTACTTC. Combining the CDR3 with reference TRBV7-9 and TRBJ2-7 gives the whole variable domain DTGVSQNPRHKITKRGQNVTFRCDPISEHNRLYWYRQTLGQGPEFLTYFQNEAQLEKSRLLSDRFSAERPKGSFSTLEIQRTEQGDSAMYLCASSLLAGTSYEQYFGPGTRLTVT.

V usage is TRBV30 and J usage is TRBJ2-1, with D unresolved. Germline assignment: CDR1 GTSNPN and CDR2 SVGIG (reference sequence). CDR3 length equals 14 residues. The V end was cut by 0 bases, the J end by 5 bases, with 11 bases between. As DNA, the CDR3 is TGTGCCTGGAGTGTGACATTGCCTCACAATGAGCAGTTCTTC. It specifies CAWSVTLPHNEQFF.

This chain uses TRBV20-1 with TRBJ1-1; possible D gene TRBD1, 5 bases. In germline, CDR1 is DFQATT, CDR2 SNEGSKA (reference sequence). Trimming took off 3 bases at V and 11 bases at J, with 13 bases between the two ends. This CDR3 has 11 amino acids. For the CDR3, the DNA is TGCAGTGCTAGGGGGCCGGCAGGGGCTTTCTTT. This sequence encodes CSARGPAGAFF.

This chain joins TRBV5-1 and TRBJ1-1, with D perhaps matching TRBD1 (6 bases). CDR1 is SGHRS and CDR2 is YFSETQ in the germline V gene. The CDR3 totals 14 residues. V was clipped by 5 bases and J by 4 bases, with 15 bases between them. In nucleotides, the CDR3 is TGCGCCAGCAGGCTGGGGGGGCAGAGCACTGAAGCTTTCTTT. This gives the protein CASRLGGQSTEAFF.

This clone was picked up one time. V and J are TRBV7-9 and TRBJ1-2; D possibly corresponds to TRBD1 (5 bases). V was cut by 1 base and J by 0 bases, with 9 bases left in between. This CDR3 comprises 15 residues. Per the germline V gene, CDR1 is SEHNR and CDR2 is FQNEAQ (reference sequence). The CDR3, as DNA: TGTGCCAGCAGCTTAGTAGCAGGGCCTAACTATGGCTACACCTTC. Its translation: CASSLVAGPNYGYTF.

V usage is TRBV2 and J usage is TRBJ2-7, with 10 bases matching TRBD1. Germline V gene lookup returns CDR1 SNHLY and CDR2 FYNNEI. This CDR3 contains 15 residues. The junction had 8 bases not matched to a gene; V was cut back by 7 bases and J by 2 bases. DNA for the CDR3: TGTGCCAGCATCCCGGACAGGGGGAGCACCTACGAGCAGTACTTC. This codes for CASIPDRGSTYEQYF.

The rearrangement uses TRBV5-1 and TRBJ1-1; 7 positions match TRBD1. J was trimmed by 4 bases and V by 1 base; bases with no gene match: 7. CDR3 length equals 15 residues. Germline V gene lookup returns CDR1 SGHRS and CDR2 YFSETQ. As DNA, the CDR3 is TGCGCCAGCAGCTTGAGTCAGGGGGTAGGCACTGAAGCTTTCTTT. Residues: CASSLSQGVGTEAFF.

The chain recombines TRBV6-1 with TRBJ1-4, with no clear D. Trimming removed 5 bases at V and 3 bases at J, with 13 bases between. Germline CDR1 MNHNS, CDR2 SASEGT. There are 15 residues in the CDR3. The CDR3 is CASSKATTANEKLFF. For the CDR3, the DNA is TGTGCCAGCAGTAAGGCCACTACGGCTAATGAAAAACTGTTTTTT.

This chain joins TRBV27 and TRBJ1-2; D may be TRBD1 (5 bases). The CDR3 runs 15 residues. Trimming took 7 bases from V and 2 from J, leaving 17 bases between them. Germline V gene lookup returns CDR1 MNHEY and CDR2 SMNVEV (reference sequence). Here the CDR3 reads CASTNLQGLNYGYTF. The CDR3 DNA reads TGTGCCAGCACCAATTTGCAGGGACTAAACTATGGCTACACCTTC.

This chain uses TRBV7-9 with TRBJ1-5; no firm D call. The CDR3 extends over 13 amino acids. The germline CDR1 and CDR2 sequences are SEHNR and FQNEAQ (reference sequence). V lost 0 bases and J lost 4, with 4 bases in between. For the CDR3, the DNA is TGTGCCAGCAGCTTAGCCCTAAATCAGCCCCAGCATTTT. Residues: CASSLALNQPQHF.

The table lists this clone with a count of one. The CDR3 region is CASSFSTAGGVNEQFF. DNA for the CDR3: TGTGCCAGCAGCTTCTCCACAGCGGGGGGAGTCAATGAGCAGTTCTTC. The chain is built from TRBV7-2 and TRBJ2-1; 9 bases line up with TRBD2. After removal of 3 bases from V and 6 bases from J, the junction contained 9 bases not matched to a gene. CDR3 length: 16 residues. Germline values: CDR1 SGHTA, CDR2 FQGNSA.

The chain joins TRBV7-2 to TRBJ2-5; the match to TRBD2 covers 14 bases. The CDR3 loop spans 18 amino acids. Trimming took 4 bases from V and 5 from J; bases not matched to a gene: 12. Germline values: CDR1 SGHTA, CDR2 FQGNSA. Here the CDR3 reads CASSSERLAGGAGETQYF. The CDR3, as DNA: TGTGCCAGCAGCTCCGAAAGACTAGCGGGGGGGGCCGGGGAGACCCAGTACTTC.

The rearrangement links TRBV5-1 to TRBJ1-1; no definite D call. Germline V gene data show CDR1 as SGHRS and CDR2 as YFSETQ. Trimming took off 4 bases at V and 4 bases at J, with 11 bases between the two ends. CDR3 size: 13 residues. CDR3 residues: CASSPGRSTEAFF. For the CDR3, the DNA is TGCGCCAGCAGCCCGGGTAGGAGCACTGAAGCTTTCTTT.

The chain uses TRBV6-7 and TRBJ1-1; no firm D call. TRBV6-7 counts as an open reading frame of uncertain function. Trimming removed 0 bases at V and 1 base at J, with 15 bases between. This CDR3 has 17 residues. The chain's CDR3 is CASSYSSGRLSNTEAFF. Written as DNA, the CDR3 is TGTGCCAGCAGTTACTCGAGTGGTAGACTGTCGAACACTGAAGCTTTCTTT.

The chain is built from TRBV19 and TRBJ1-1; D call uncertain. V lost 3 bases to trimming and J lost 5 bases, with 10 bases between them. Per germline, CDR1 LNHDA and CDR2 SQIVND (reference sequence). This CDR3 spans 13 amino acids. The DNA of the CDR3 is TGTGCCAGTAGTATCGTCCCGGGGACTGAAGCTTTCTTT. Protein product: CASSIVPGTEAFF.

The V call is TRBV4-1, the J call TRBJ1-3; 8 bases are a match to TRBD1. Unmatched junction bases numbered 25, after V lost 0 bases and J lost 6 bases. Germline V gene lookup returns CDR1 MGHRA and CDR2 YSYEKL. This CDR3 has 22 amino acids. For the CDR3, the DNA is TGCGCCAGCAGCCAAGATTTTCCTCTGGGGGACAGGTTAACAGCCGGCCCAAACACCATATATTTT. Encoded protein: CASSQDFPLGDRLTAGPNTIYF.

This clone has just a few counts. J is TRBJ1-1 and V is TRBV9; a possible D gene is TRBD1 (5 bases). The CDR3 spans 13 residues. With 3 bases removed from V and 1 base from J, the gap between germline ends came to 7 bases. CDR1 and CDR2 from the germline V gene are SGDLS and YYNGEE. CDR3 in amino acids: CASSGGGNTEAFF. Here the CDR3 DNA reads TGTGCCAGCAGCGGGGGCGGGAACACTGAAGCTTTCTTT.

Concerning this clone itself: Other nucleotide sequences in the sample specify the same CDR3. The CDR3 sequence is CASSGGRNTEAFF. In DNA, the CDR3 is TGTGCCAGCAGCGGTGGGAGGAACACTGAAGCTTTCTTT. The rearrangement links TRBV7-9 to TRBJ1-1, with D hard to call. Germline CDR1 SEHNR, CDR2 FQNEAQ (reference sequence). The V end was cut by 5 bases, the J end by 1 base, with 8 bases between. The CDR3 totals 13 residues. Combining the CDR3 with reference TRBV7-9 and TRBJ1-1 gives the whole variable domain DTGVSQNPRHKITKRGQNVTFRCDPISEHNRLYWYRQTLGQGPEFLTYFQNEAQLEKSRLLSDRFSAERPKGSFSTLEIQRTEQGDSAMYLCASSGGRNTEAFFGQGTRLTVV.

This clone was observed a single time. The CDR3 DNA reads as TGTGCCAGCAGCGGACAGTACAGTCAGCCCCAGCATTTT. Translated, it gives CASSGQYSQPQHF. The chain combines TRBV7-9 with TRBJ1-5, with D possibly TRBD1 on 6 matching bases. Germline CDR1 reads SEHNR; CDR2 reads FQNEAQ (reference sequence). The V end was cut by 5 bases, the J end by 6 bases, with 11 bases between. The CDR3 length is 13 residues.

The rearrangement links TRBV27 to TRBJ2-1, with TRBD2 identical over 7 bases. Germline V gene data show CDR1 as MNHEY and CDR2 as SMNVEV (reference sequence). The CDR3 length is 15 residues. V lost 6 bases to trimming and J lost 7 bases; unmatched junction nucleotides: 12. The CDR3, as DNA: TGTGCCAGCAGGAAGGAGTATATGGGAGGGAATGAGCAGTTCTTC. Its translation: CASRKEYMGGNEQFF.

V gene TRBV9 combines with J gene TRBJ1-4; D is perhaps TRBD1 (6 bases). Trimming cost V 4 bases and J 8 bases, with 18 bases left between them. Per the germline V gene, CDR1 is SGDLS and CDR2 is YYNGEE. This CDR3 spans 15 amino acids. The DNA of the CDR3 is TGTGCCAGCAGCACGGCGGGGGGGCGCGTCGAAAAACTGTTTTTT. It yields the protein CASSTAGGRVEKLFF. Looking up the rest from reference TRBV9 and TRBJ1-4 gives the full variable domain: DSGVTQTPKHLITATGQRVTLRCSPRSGDLSVYWYQQSLDQGLQFLIQYYNGEERAKGNILERFSAQQFPDLHSELNLSSLELGDSALYFCASSTAGGRVEKLFFGSGTQLSVL.

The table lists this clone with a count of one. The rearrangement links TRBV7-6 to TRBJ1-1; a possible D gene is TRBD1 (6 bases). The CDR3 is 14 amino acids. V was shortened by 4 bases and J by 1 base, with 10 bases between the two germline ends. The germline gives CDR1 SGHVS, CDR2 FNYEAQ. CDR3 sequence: CASSSLRGNTEAFF. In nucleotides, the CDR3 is TGTGCCAGCAGCTCCCTCAGGGGGAACACTGAAGCTTTCTTT.

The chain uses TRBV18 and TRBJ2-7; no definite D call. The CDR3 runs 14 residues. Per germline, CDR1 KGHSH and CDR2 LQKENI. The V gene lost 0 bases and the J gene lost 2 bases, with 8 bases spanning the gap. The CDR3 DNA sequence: TGTGCCAGCTCACCACCCCTTGCGGCCTACGAGCAGTACTTC. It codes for CASSPPLAAYEQYF.

Written as DNA, the CDR3 is TGTGCCAGCAATACAGGGGTAGGAGAACAGCCCCAGCATTTT. Amino acids: CASNTGVGEQPQHF. The chain has TRBV9 and TRBJ1-5; 7 positions agree with TRBD1. The CDR3 is 14 residues long. V trimming: 6 bases; J trimming: 7 bases; junction bases outside the gene matches: 10. Germline CDR1 is SGDLS and CDR2 is YYNGEE.

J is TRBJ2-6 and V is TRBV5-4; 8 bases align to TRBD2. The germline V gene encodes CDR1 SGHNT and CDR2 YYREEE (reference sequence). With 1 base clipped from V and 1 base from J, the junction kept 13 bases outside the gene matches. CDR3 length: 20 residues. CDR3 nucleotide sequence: TGTGCCAGCAGCTTGCTCTTAAATCGCGGGGGGCTATCTGGGGCCAACGTCCTGACTTTC. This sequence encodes CASSLLLNRGGLSGANVLTF.